This T cell receptor (beta chain) was identified during a study of T cells expressing NK-cell markers. The wider study: The study drew TCR beta repertoires from sorted CD3+CD56+NKG2C+, CD3+CD56+NKG2C- and CD3+CD56-NKG2C+ T cells. Findings and caveats of the study: It was still unclear whether expanded NKG2C+ T cell clones were HCMV specific.

TCR beta cDNA was generated via 5'RACE template switching incorporating UMIs. TCRdb re-called the 5' RACE reads, yielding one record per CDR3 amino acid sequence without DNA. The clone table shows about 190,000 distinct CDR3 sequences, with the ten largest holding 20%. Concerning this clonotype itself: What it binds is not known.

Looked up from germline, CDR1 is SGDLS and CDR2 is YYNGEE. The CDR3 is 15 amino acids. The clonotype was recovered from a man aged 18-69 years in good health. The sequenced sample consisted of blood T cells: a sorted CD56 or NKG2C T cell subset, CD4+ or CD8+ T cells, or bulk PBMC T cells (not recorded which). This rearrangement joins TRBV9 to TRBJ2-3; the D call of TRBD2 rests on TCRdb alone, since no DNA is present to check it. The chain's CDR3 is CASSAGTTTWDTQYF.